These 13 T cell receptor beta chains share one sample of origin, sequenced in a study of blood T cell repertoires in COVID-19. The method was immunoSEQ multiplex PCR; TCRdb's version includes in-frame clones alone and lacks a portion of them. The profile covers roughly 59,000 clones, with 70% to 85% appearing a single time and around 12% taken by the ten largest. What was sequenced was peripheral blood. Receptor source: a man aged 80 or over with acute or convalescent COVID-19.

The chain has TRBV24-1 and TRBJ1-5; 7 bases line up with TRBD1. J gave up 2 bases and V 2 bases, and 5 bases lay outside the gene matches. Per the germline V gene, CDR1 is KGHDR and CDR2 is SFDVKD. The CDR3 sequence is 16 residues long. The CDR3 spells CATSDSRTGRNQPQHF. The DNA of the CDR3 is TGTGCCACCAGTGATTCACGGACAGGCCGCAATCAGCCCCAGCATTTT.

This clone has a handful of counts. The chain combines TRBV7-9 with TRBJ2-2; 7 bases match TRBD2. The CDR3 runs 15 residues. Germline loops: CDR1 SEHNR, CDR2 FQNEAQ (reference sequence). With V trimmed by 2 bases and J by 4 bases, 4 bases remained unmatched. This chain's CDR3 is CASSLWEGSTGELFF. In DNA, the CDR3 is TGTGCCAGCAGCTTATGGGAGGGAAGCACCGGGGAGCTGTTTTTT. Combining the CDR3 with reference TRBV7-9 and TRBJ2-2 gives the whole variable domain DTGVSQNPRHKITKRGQNVTFRCDPISEHNRLYWYRQTLGQGPEFLTYFQNEAQLEKSRLLSDRFSAERPKGSFSTLEIQRTEQGDSAMYLCASSLWEGSTGELFFGEGSRLTVL.

The chain has TRBV2 and TRBJ2-2; weak D call: TRBD1 (5 bases). Trimming cost V 7 bases and J 1 base, with 10 bases left between them. Germline assignment: CDR1 SNHLY and CDR2 FYNNEI. The CDR3 consists of 14 residues. CDR3: CASNGARNTGELFF. Here the CDR3 DNA reads TGTGCCAGCAATGGGGCGAGGAACACCGGGGAGCTGTTTTTT.

This chain connects TRBV5-1 to TRBJ2-1; D uncertain. This CDR3 has 14 amino acids. The V gene's germline CDR1 is SGHRS and CDR2 YFSETQ. The V and J ends lost 0 bases and 6 bases respectively, with 10 bases between them. The CDR3 coding sequence is TGCGCCAGCAGCTTGGCTGGGCACCTCAATGAGCAGTTCTTC. Translating it yields CASSLAGHLNEQFF.

The sample holds one count of this clone. The J gene is TRBJ2-5, the V gene TRBV2, with D possibly matching TRBD1 (6 bases). Germline V CDR1 and CDR2: SNHLY, FYNNEI. V lost 3 bases and J lost 4, with 12 bases in between. This CDR3 has 14 residues. CDR3 protein: CASSEDSHAETQYF. The CDR3 DNA sequence: TGTGCCAGCAGTGAGGACAGTCACGCAGAGACCCAGTACTTC.

V and J are TRBV18 and TRBJ1-4; the D is unclear. The CDR3 totals 17 residues. CDR1 is KGHSH and CDR2 is LQKENI in the germline V gene. The V and J ends lost 3 bases and 2 bases respectively, with 16 bases between them. DNA of the CDR3: TGTGCCAGCTCACCGGTGAGAAGGGAGCAGACTAATGAAAAACTGTTTTTT. Amino acids: CASSPVRREQTNEKLFF.

V usage is TRBV29-1 and J usage is TRBJ1-1; D not certain. Deletions cut 4 bases from V and 1 base from J, with 13 bases between. Per the germline V gene, CDR1 is SQVTM and CDR2 is ANQGSEA. This CDR3 comprises 14 residues. DNA of the CDR3: TGCAGCGTTGTTTCGCAGGCAAGGAACACTGAAGCTTTCTTT. It yields the protein CSVVSQARNTEAFF.

This clone was seen just once. The V and J genes are TRBV5-1 and TRBJ2-1; D might be TRBD1 (5 bases). With 0 bases removed from V and 3 bases from J, the gap between germline ends came to 10 bases. This CDR3 has 15 amino acids. Germline-derived CDR1 and CDR2 are SGHRS and YFSETQ. The CDR3, as DNA: TGCGCCAGCAGCTTGGTTCAGGGAATCTACAATGAGCAGTTCTTC. Its translation: CASSLVQGIYNEQFF.

This clone has just a few counts. V gene TRBV19 combines with J gene TRBJ1-5, with D uncertain. The CDR3 has 14 residues. The V gene lost 7 bases and the J gene lost 3 bases, with 13 bases spanning the gap. In germline, CDR1 is LNHDA, CDR2 SQIVND (reference sequence). The CDR3 DNA is TGTGCCAGTACCCCCGACATAGTCAATCAGCCCCAGCATTTT. Protein sequence: CASTPDIVNQPQHF.

The rearrangement links TRBV6-5 to TRBJ2-7, with D possibly TRBD2 on 5 matching bases. Trimming left V 4 bases short and J 6 bases short, with 19 bases between. CDR3 size: 15 residues. The germline V gene has CDR1 MNHEY and CDR2 SVGAGI. As DNA, the CDR3 is TGTGCCAGCAGTTCCTTAGACTCGCCACGGGGCGAGCAGTACTTC. Its translation is CASSSLDSPRGEQYF.

The chain recombines TRBV30 with TRBJ2-1, with TRBD1 matching 7 bases. With V trimmed by 4 bases and J by 6 bases, 6 bases remained unmatched. Germline V CDR1 and CDR2: GTSNPN, SVGIG (reference sequence). CDR3 length: 13 residues. In DNA, the CDR3 is TGTGCCTGGATATTGGCAGGGGGCAATGAGCAGTTCTTC. Residues: CAWILAGGNEQFF. Drawing the rest from reference TRBV30 and TRBJ2-1, the complete variable domain is SQTIHQWPATLVQPVGSPLSLECTVEGTSNPNLYWYRQAAGRGLQLLFYSVGIGQISSEVPQNLSASRPQDRQFILSSKKLLLSDSGFYLCAWILAGGNEQFFGPGTRLTVL.

This clone is deemed medium-sized. The CDR3: CASKPGTGNTEAFF. The CDR3 DNA sequence: TGTGCCAGTAAACCCGGGACAGGGAACACTGAAGCTTTCTTT. The chain links TRBV19 to TRBJ1-1, with 8 bases fitting TRBD1. The CDR3 length is 14 residues. V was clipped by 7 bases and J by 1 base; unmatched bases: 5. Germline assignment: CDR1 LNHDA and CDR2 SQIVND (reference sequence).

The V and J genes are TRBV18 and TRBJ2-5, with TRBD1 matching 8 bases. The germline gives CDR1 KGHSH, CDR2 LQKENI. V lost 5 bases to trimming and J lost 4 bases; unmatched junction nucleotides: 9. CDR3 length: 15 residues. The CDR3 loop reads CASSATGAGRETQYF. The CDR3 DNA is TGTGCCAGCTCAGCGACAGGGGCTGGACGAGAGACCCAGTACTTC.